Listed here are 10 T cell receptor beta chains from one sample, sequenced in a study of blood T cell repertoires in COVID-19. The table came from immunoSEQ multiplex PCR; TCRdb's copy has only in-frame clones and leaves some out. The sample consists of about 200,000 clones, around 90% of them appearing once. Sequenced sample: peripheral blood. The receptors here all came from a man aged 60-69 years with COVID-19, enrolled during active disease.

The CDR3 DNA sequence: TGTGCTAGTGTGAAACAGATTATCACAGATACGCAGTATTTT. Its translation: CASVKQIITDTQYF. V usage is TRBV12-5 and J usage is TRBJ2-3; no reliable D call. The CDR3 covers 14 residues. Germline loops: CDR1 LGHNT, CDR2 FRNRAP. V lost 7 bases and J lost 2, with 13 bases in between.

This clone was picked up one time. V usage is TRBV19 and J usage is TRBJ1-3; 9 bases agree with TRBD1. The V segment lost 5 bases and the J segment 0 bases; nucleotides outside the gene matches: 5. The CDR3 has 16 amino acids. Germline V gives CDR1 LNHDA, CDR2 SQIVND (reference sequence). CDR3 nucleotide sequence: TGTGCCAGTAGTTCGGGACAGGGTACCTCTGGAAACACCATATATTTT. It encodes CASSSGQGTSGNTIYF.

This rearrangement joins TRBV18 to TRBJ1-2; possible D gene TRBD1, 5 bases. From germline, CDR1 is KGHSH and CDR2 LQKENI. Trimming removed 3 bases at V and 1 base at J, with 15 bases between. This CDR3 is 16 amino acids long. The CDR3 loop reads CASSPIGTDYNYGYTF. The CDR3 region has the DNA TGTGCCAGCTCACCGATTGGGACTGACTATAACTATGGCTACACCTTC.

The chain couples TRBV6-4 to TRBJ2-6; 9 nucleotides match TRBD1. This CDR3 region has 20 residues. From germline, CDR1 is MRHNA and CDR2 SNTAGT. Unmatched junction bases numbered 16, after V lost 5 bases and J lost 2 bases. The CDR3 loop reads CASSPSTGGEVFPGANVLTF. In DNA, the CDR3 is TGTGCCAGCAGTCCCTCCACAGGGGGCGAAGTCTTTCCTGGGGCCAACGTCCTGACTTTC.

The chain links TRBV24-1 to TRBJ1-1; D ambiguous. Looked up from germline, CDR1 is KGHDR and CDR2 is SFDVKD. Trimming left V 7 bases short and J 1 base short, with 9 bases between. The CDR3 has 13 residues. The CDR3 DNA reads TGTGCCACCAGGGGCCTGGGGAACACTGAAGCTTTCTTT. Its translation is CATRGLGNTEAFF.

This rearrangement joins TRBV10-1 to TRBJ2-3; 13 bases align to TRBD2. This CDR3 comprises 16 residues. The germline gives CDR1 WNHNN, CDR2 SYGVQD (reference sequence). After removal of 4 bases from V and 1 base from J, the junction contained 2 bases not matched to a gene. This chain's CDR3 is CASSAGTSGGTDTQYF. DNA for the CDR3: TGCGCCAGCAGTGCGGGGACTAGCGGGGGCACAGATACGCAGTATTTT.

The chain combines TRBV13 with TRBJ1-2; TRBD1 matches 12 bases. Germline CDR1 and CDR2: PRHDT and FYEKMQ (reference sequence). CDR3 size: 15 residues. Losses at the gene ends were 5 bases for V and 6 bases for J; bases not matched to a gene: 7. The CDR3 nucleotides are TGTGCCAGCAGCCAGGGACAGGGGGCTAAGGATGGCTACACCTTC. This gives the protein CASSQGQGAKDGYTF.

The chain recombines TRBV2 with TRBJ1-1, with D perhaps matching TRBD1 (6 bases). Germline CDR1 reads SNHLY; CDR2 reads FYNNEI. The CDR3 is 13 residues long. Trimming took 5 bases from V and 0 from J, leaving 7 bases between them. The CDR3: CASSRQVNTEAFF. The CDR3 nucleotides are TGTGCCAGCAGTCGACAGGTGAACACTGAAGCTTTCTTT.

This chain connects TRBV7-9 to TRBJ1-2; D gene unclear. This CDR3 has 12 amino acids. Per germline, CDR1 SEHNR and CDR2 FQNEAQ (reference sequence). Deletions cut 8 bases from V and 5 bases from J, with 12 bases between. CDR3 nucleotides: TGTGCCAGCCGCTGGGGAGGTTATGGCTACACCTTC. Protein: CASRWGGYGYTF.

V and J are TRBV6-5 and TRBJ1-5; D not certain. This CDR3 has 15 amino acids. The germline V gene has CDR1 MNHEY and CDR2 SVGAGI. Trimming cost V 7 bases and J 3 bases, with 16 bases left between them. CDR3 DNA sequence: TGTGCCAGCAATCGCGGGCCAAGGGACAATCAGCCCCAGCATTTT. It is translated as CASNRGPRDNQPQHF.